The 30 T cell receptor beta chains below were found in one sample sequenced in a study of shared clonotypes between healthy human individuals. The table came from immunoSEQ multiplex PCR; TCRdb's copy has only in-frame clones and leaves some out. Of some 500,000 clones listed, 90% to 97% are singletons. Sequencing was carried out using naive CD4+ T cells sorted from blood. The subset here: CD45RA+ positively selected. Source of these receptors: a woman aged 25 to 45 in good health.

Regarding this clone: Other DNA variants within this sample encode the same CDR3. The chain joins TRBV7-9 to TRBJ2-1; D is ambiguous. The CDR3 has 11 amino acids. Germline CDR1 and CDR2: SEHNR and FQNEAQ (reference sequence). Trimming took 4 bases from V and 5 from J, leaving 3 bases between them. In DNA, the CDR3 is TGTGCCAGCAGCTCGGACAATGAGCAGTTCTTC. This sequence encodes CASSSDNEQFF. Full variable domain (rest looked up from reference TRBV7-9 and TRBJ2-1): DTGVSQNPRHKITKRGQNVTFRCDPISEHNRLYWYRQTLGQGPEFLTYFQNEAQLEKSRLLSDRFSAERPKGSFSTLEIQRTEQGDSAMYLCASSSDNEQFFGPGTRLTVL.

The chain recombines TRBV18 with TRBJ1-4; TRBD1 is a possible D gene (6 bases). The V end was cut by 3 bases, the J end by 5 bases, with 19 bases between. Germline CDR1 KGHSH, CDR2 LQKENI. The CDR3 has 17 amino acids. CDR3 DNA: TGTGCCAGCTCACCCCGACGGGTGGACAGACTAAATGAAAAACTGTTTTTT. It translates to CASSPRRVDRLNEKLFF.

V and J are TRBV27 and TRBJ1-5; TRBD1 aligns across 9 bases. CDR1 is MNHEY, CDR2 SMNVEV, per germline (reference sequence). The CDR3 runs to 15 residues. V gave up 5 bases and J gave up 7 bases; unmatched junction bases: 9. The CDR3 sequence is CASSPRGQGTQPQHF. CDR3 sequence (DNA): TGTGCCAGCAGTCCGCGGGGACAGGGAACACAGCCCCAGCATTTT.

This clone has just one count. The chain links TRBV18 to TRBJ2-2; no clear D gene. Germline CDR1 KGHSH, CDR2 LQKENI. This CDR3 has 18 residues. V gave up 4 bases and J gave up 1 base, with 19 bases separating them. CDR3 DNA: TGTGCCAGCTCACGACGGCCAACTGGGCAGCAGAACACCGGGGAGCTGTTTTTT. Translation gives CASSRRPTGQQNTGELFF.

This chain connects TRBV27 to TRBJ1-1; 10 bases are a match to TRBD1. The germline CDR1 and CDR2 sequences are MNHEY and SMNVEV (reference sequence). The CDR3 has 14 amino acids. With V trimmed by 9 bases and J by 7 bases, 11 bases remained unmatched. The CDR3 protein is CASYTRQGALEAFF. CDR3 nucleotides: TGTGCCAGTTATACCCGACAGGGGGCCCTTGAAGCTTTCTTT.

The CDR3 region has the DNA TGTGCCACCAGCGGAGGGGGGACAGGGGTTCACGAGCAGTACTTC. This sequence encodes CATSGGGTGVHEQYF. The gene calls are TRBV15 and TRBJ2-7; TRBD1 matches at 10 bases. Germline V gene data show CDR1 as LNHNV and CDR2 as YYDKDF (reference sequence). Trimming cost V 5 bases and J 5 bases; bases outside gene matches: 9. The CDR3 is 15 amino acids.

The V call is TRBV21-1, the J call TRBJ1-1; the table calls TRBD1, which could not be checked here. TRBV21-1 is tagged as a pseudogene. The CDR3 spans 12 residues. The CDR3 DNA follows: TGTGCCAGCAGCAACAGGGTTGCTGAAGCTTTCTTT. It translates to CASSNRVAEAFF.

The chain employs TRBV19 and TRBJ2-6, with 8 bases lining up with TRBD1. The CDR3 runs to 20 residues. Germline loops: CDR1 LNHDA, CDR2 SQIVND (reference sequence). With 3 bases clipped from V and 0 bases from J, the junction kept 13 bases outside the gene matches. CDR3 amino acids: CASSIGRTGRIFSGANVLTF. The CDR3, as DNA: TGTGCCAGTAGTATTGGGAGGACAGGGAGGATTTTCTCTGGGGCCAACGTCCTGACTTTC.

The genes are TRBV7-9 and TRBJ2-3; D is perhaps TRBD1 or TRBD2 (5 bases each). Germline V gene data show CDR1 as SEHNR and CDR2 as FQNEAQ (reference sequence). The CDR3 runs to 13 residues. Trimming took off 5 bases at V and 0 bases at J, with 6 bases between the two ends. CDR3 region: CASSRDSTDTQYF. The DNA of the CDR3 is TGTGCCAGCAGCCGGGACAGCACAGATACGCAGTATTTT.

A remark on this clone: The junction and the germline gene differ at one end; a read error may be behind it. V gene TRBV28 combines with J gene TRBJ2-7, with 12 bases aligning to TRBD2. This CDR3 spans 13 amino acids. CDR1 MDHEN and CDR2 SYDVKM come from the germline V gene. CDR3 nucleotide sequence: TGTGCCAGCAGTTCCCTAGCGGGAGGGCCAGGTAGCTTC. It translates to CASSSLAGGPGSF.

J is TRBJ1-4 and V is TRBV4-1, with D unclear. The CDR3 is made up of 16 amino acids. CDR1 MGHRA and CDR2 YSYEKL come from the germline V gene. The V and J ends lost 0 bases and 7 bases respectively, with 15 bases between them. The CDR3 DNA is TGCGCCAGCAGCCAAGATCCGGCCGGTGTGGGTGAAAAACTGTTTTTT. Its protein is CASSQDPAGVGEKLFF.

The genes are TRBV7-9 and TRBJ1-1; D is ambiguous. Germline CDR1 and CDR2: SEHNR and FQNEAQ (reference sequence). The V gene lost 2 bases and the J gene lost 11 bases, with 9 bases spanning the gap. This CDR3 contains 11 residues. The CDR3 protein is CASSLSGLAFF. CDR3 DNA sequence: TGTGCCAGCAGCTTATCCGGGCTCGCTTTCTTT.

V usage is TRBV7-3 and J usage is TRBJ2-1; D not resolved. Deletions cut 3 bases from V and 5 bases from J, with 14 bases between. CDR1 and CDR2 (germline): SGHTA, FQGTGA. CDR3 length: 15 residues. The CDR3 is CASSFGLVGNNEQFF. DNA for the CDR3: TGTGCCAGCAGCTTTGGGCTTGTGGGGAACAATGAGCAGTTCTTC. Full variable domain (outside the CDR3, taken from reference TRBV7-3 and TRBJ2-1): GAGVSQTPSNKVTEKGKYVELRCDPISGHTALYWYRQSLGQGPEFLIYFQGTGAADDSGLPNDRFFAVRPEGSVSTLKIQRTERGDSAVYLCASSFGLVGNNEQFFGPGTRLTVL.

The chain is built from TRBV25-1 and TRBJ2-5, with 7 bases that match TRBD1. Germline CDR1 reads MGHDK; CDR2 reads SYGVNS. Germline trimming cut 7 bases from V and 1 base from J; bases unmatched to any gene: 6. The CDR3 loop spans 14 amino acids. CDR3 loop: CASNFRTGQETQYF. As DNA, the CDR3 is TGTGCCAGCAATTTTCGGACAGGCCAAGAGACCCAGTACTTC. The variable domain in full, completed from reference TRBV25-1 and TRBJ2-5, reads EADIYQTPRYLVIGTGKKITLECSQTMGHDKMYWYQQDPGMELHLIHYSYGVNSTEKGDLSSESTVSRIRTEHFPLTLESARPSHTSQYLCASNFRTGQETQYFGPGTRLLVL.

The chain carries TRBV7-9 and TRBJ2-4; D possibly corresponds to TRBD2 (5 bases). Germline CDR1 SEHNR, CDR2 FQNEAQ (reference sequence). Trimming cost V 1 base and J 5 bases, with 12 bases left between them. The CDR3 contains 15 residues. CDR3 sequence (DNA): TGTGCCAGCAGCTTAGTACGGGGAATCGAAAACATTCAGTACTTC. Translation gives CASSLVRGIENIQYF.

V and J are TRBV27 and TRBJ2-1; 11 bases align to TRBD2. Trimming removed 3 bases from V and 1 base from J; junction bases left unmatched: 20. This CDR3 has 22 amino acids. Germline CDR1 is MNHEY and CDR2 is SMNVEV (reference sequence). The CDR3 DNA follows: TGTGCCAGCAGTTTCTTTCGGCAGTCTCGGGCGCTAGCGGGAGGATCCTACAATGAGCAGTTCTTC. It translates to CASSFFRQSRALAGGSYNEQFF.

V gene TRBV30 combines with J gene TRBJ2-3; TRBD2 aligns across 8 bases. V was clipped by 2 bases and J by 6 bases; unmatched bases: 10. Germline V gene lookup returns CDR1 GTSNPN and CDR2 SVGIG (reference sequence). The length of the CDR3 is 15 residues. The CDR3 protein is CAWSLGLVPADTQYF. The CDR3 nucleotides read TGTGCCTGGAGTTTGGGACTAGTTCCCGCCGATACGCAGTATTTT.

The genes are TRBV7-9 and TRBJ2-7, with a possible D match to TRBD1 (5 bases). The V gene's germline CDR1 is SEHNR and CDR2 FQNEAQ (reference sequence). Trimming took off 5 bases at V and 2 bases at J, with 16 bases between the two ends. The CDR3 length is 15 residues. The CDR3 is CASSPPLVGAYEQYF. The DNA of the CDR3 is TGTGCCAGCAGCCCCCCTCTTGTAGGGGCCTACGAGCAGTACTTC.

The V and J genes are TRBV5-1 and TRBJ2-1, with 12 bases fitting TRBD2. The CDR3 length is 16 residues. Germline V CDR1 and CDR2: SGHRS, YFSETQ. V was pared by 3 bases and J by 0 bases, with 1 base of the junction left unmatched. The CDR3 spells CASSSTSGSSYNEQFF. CDR3 nucleotides: TGCGCCAGCAGCTCGACTAGCGGGAGCTCCTACAATGAGCAGTTCTTC.

With respect to this clone: Within the sample, other DNA sequences also encode this same CDR3. This rearrangement joins TRBV19 to TRBJ1-5; the D gene is possibly TRBD1 (5 bases). From germline, CDR1 is LNHDA and CDR2 SQIVND (reference sequence). The CDR3 sequence is 15 residues long. V lost 0 bases and J lost 4, with 10 bases in between. In DNA form, the CDR3 reads TGTGCCAGTAGTATAGATCGGGGGGGGAATCAGCCCCAGCATTTT. It yields the protein CASSIDRGGNQPQHF. The entire variable domain, with the rest obtained from reference TRBV19 and TRBJ1-5, is as follows: DGGITQSPKYLFRKEGQNVTLSCEQNLNHDAMYWYRQDPGQGLRLIYYSQIVNDFQKGDIAEGYSVSREKKESFPLTVTSAQKNPTAFYLCASSIDRGGNQPQHFGDGTRLSIL.

V usage is TRBV15 and J usage is TRBJ2-1; D not resolved. The CDR3 totals 12 residues. Between the trimmed V and J ends, which lost 0 bases and 12 bases, there was a span of 9 bases. Germline V gene sequence: CDR1 LNHNV, CDR2 YYDKDF (reference sequence). CDR3 bases: TGTGCCACCAGCAGAGATAGAGGCTCGCAGTTCTTC. It encodes CATSRDRGSQFF.

V gene TRBV5-1 combines with J gene TRBJ1-1; possible D gene TRBD1, 5 bases. Trimming pared 4 bases from V and 1 base from J, leaving 11 bases between. The CDR3 totals 14 residues. Germline V CDR1 and CDR2: SGHRS, YFSETQ. CDR3 nucleotide sequence: TGCGCCAGCAGCCCCCGAACAGGGAACACTGAAGCTTTCTTT. It specifies CASSPRTGNTEAFF. Combining the CDR3 with reference TRBV5-1 and TRBJ1-1 gives the whole variable domain KAGVTQTPRYLIKTRGQQVTLSCSPISGHRSVSWYQQTPGQGLQFLFEYFSETQRNKGNFPGRFSGRQFSNSRSEMNVSTLELGDSALYLCASSPRTGNTEAFFGQGTRLTVV.

Comments on this clone: This sample includes further DNA sequences coding for the same CDR3. The rearrangement uses TRBV4-2 and TRBJ1-2; maybe TRBD1 (6 bases). Germline CDR1 and CDR2: LGHNA and YNFKEQ. V dropped 3 bases and J dropped 5 bases, with 16 bases sitting between them. CDR3 length: 15 amino acids. The CDR3 DNA sequence: TGTGCCAGCAGCCAGCCCGGACAGCGAAATTATGGCTACACCTTC. This translates into CASSQPGQRNYGYTF.

This chain joins TRBV5-6 and TRBJ2-1; D gene uncertain. The V end lost 1 base, the J end lost 2 bases, and 4 bases lay between the germline ends. Germline values: CDR1 SGHDT, CDR2 YYEEEE. This CDR3 has 13 residues. This CDR3 is CASSLTAYNEQFF. The CDR3 DNA follows: TGTGCCAGCAGCTTGACAGCCTACAATGAGCAGTTCTTC.

The J gene is TRBJ2-7, the V gene TRBV11-3, with 7 bases lining up with TRBD1. Germline V gene data show CDR1 as SGHNT and CDR2 as YENEEA. The CDR3 runs 12 residues. Trimming cost V 11 bases and J 0 bases; bases outside gene matches: 4. The CDR3 sequence: CAGTGASYEQYF. The DNA of the CDR3 is TGTGCCGGCACAGGGGCCTCCTACGAGCAGTACTTC.

This chain joins TRBV5-1 and TRBJ2-1; tentatively, D is TRBD1 (5 bases). Germline CDR1 SGHRS, CDR2 YFSETQ. V lost 5 bases and J lost 0, with 12 bases in between. The CDR3 sequence is 15 residues long. CDR3: CASRRGADSYNEQFF. The CDR3, as DNA: TGCGCCAGCAGAAGGGGCGCTGACTCCTACAATGAGCAGTTCTTC.

This chain connects TRBV28 to TRBJ2-3; 8 bases are a match to TRBD2. CDR3 length equals 18 residues. Germline V CDR1 and CDR2: MDHEN, SYDVKM. V shed 3 bases and J 1 base; nucleotides not matched to a gene: 12. The CDR3 spells CASSFRGLVLVRTDTQYF. The CDR3 coding sequence is TGTGCCAGCAGTTTTAGGGGACTAGTTTTGGTCCGCACAGATACGCAGTATTTT.

The gene calls are TRBV6-5 and TRBJ2-7; 11 bases match TRBD2. The CDR3 sequence is 16 residues long. Trimming at V came to 4 bases and at J to 0 bases, leaving 5 bases not matched to a gene. Germline CDR1 MNHEY, CDR2 SVGAGI. The CDR3 region has the DNA TGTGCCAGCAGTTCAAGACTAGCGGGGAGCTCCTACGAGCAGTACTTC. Translation gives CASSSRLAGSSYEQYF.

The V gene is TRBV28, the J gene TRBJ2-2; possible D gene TRBD1, 5 bases. Germline V gives CDR1 MDHEN, CDR2 SYDVKM. The ends were cut back, 4 bases at V and 4 bases at J, with 7 bases in the middle. The CDR3 extends over 13 amino acids. CDR3 in DNA: TGTGCCAGCAGTTGGGGCTTCACCGGGGAGCTGTTTTTT. Translated, it gives CASSWGFTGELFF.

The V and J genes are TRBV7-9 and TRBJ2-5, with 8 bases aligning to TRBD1. V lost 0 bases and J lost 2; bases outside the gene matches: 11. This CDR3 region has 18 residues. Germline-derived CDR1 and CDR2 are SEHNR and FQNEAQ (reference sequence). CDR3 sequence reads: CASSLAWEDRDLQETQYF. The CDR3 nucleotides read TGTGCCAGCAGCTTAGCGTGGGAGGACAGGGACCTTCAAGAGACCCAGTACTTC.